This record concerns one TCR beta chain sequence. TCRdb passed the RT-PCR reads through MiXCR, listing each CDR3 protein once. The table includes about 680,000 distinct CDR3 sequences, around 14% detected once. With 0 bases removed from V and 6 bases from J, the gap between germline ends came to 17 bases. Germline V gene data show CDR1 as DFQATT and CDR2 as SNEGSKA (reference sequence). The CDR3 sequence is 15 residues long. V gene TRBV20-1 combines with J gene TRBJ1-1; possibly TRBD1 for D (5 bases). Input material: memory CD4+ T cells from blood. The sequence was collected from a female donor in good health, serving as a healthy control. This chain's CDR3 is CSARDGASLGAEAFF. The CDR3 DNA follows: TGCAGTGCTAGAGATGGGGCGTCTTTGGGCGCTGAAGCTTTCTTT.